These T cell receptor beta chains were read from a single sample in a study of blood T cell repertoires in COVID-19. TCRdb's table, derived via immunoSEQ multiplex PCR, lists solely in-frame clones and lacks some. The sample includes approximately 180,000 clones, 85% seen only once; the top ten take around a sixth. The specimen sequenced was peripheral blood. The source is a person between 65 and 79 years old with COVID-19, enrolled during active disease. The CDR3 runs from the conserved cysteine through the conserved F or W. Each record gives: D gene, V gene, J gene, clone size, CDR3 DNA, CDR3 protein. D genes are given only for firm matches. A clone size is listed for some rows: how often the clone was seen (once, few, many), or a class if it is expanded.

D: -; V: TRBV18; J: TRBJ1-3; size: -; DNA: TGTGCCAGCTCACGAGAGGAGAGGAACACCATATATTTT; CDR3: CASSREERNTIYF
D: -; V: TRBV6-1; J: TRBJ1-2; size: once; DNA: TGTGCCAGCAGTGAAGACTTTAGGGGTCTCCGCTACACCTTC; CDR3: CASSEDFRGLRYTF
D: TRBD2; V: TRBV19; J: TRBJ2-2; size: -; DNA: TGTGCCACGAGCGGGACTCCCGGGGAGCTGTTTTTT; CDR3: CATSGTPGELFF
D: TRBD1; V: TRBV28; J: TRBJ2-5; size: -; DNA: TGTGCCAGCAGCTCACCTACAGGGGGCCTAGAGACCCAGTACTTC; CDR3: CASSSPTGGLETQYF
D: -; V: TRBV28; J: TRBJ2-1; size: -; DNA: TGTGCCAGCAGTTCTACCCTCACACAGGGTCTCAATGAGCAGTTCTTC; CDR3: CASSSTLTQGLNEQFF
D: TRBD1; V: TRBV6-1; J: TRBJ1-1; size: -; DNA: TGTGCCAGCAAAGACAGGGGGCGAGGCACTGAAGCTTTCTTT; CDR3: CASKDRGRGTEAFF
D: -; V: TRBV7-2; J: TRBJ1-5; size: -; DNA: TGTGCCAGCAGCTTAGCGTTGGGGGGGGCCGGCAATCAGCCCCAGCATTTT; CDR3: CASSLALGGAGNQPQHF
D: TRBD1; V: TRBV18; J: TRBJ1-2; size: -; DNA: TGTGCCAGCTCAAGGGACAGGTACTATGGCTACACCTTC; CDR3: CASSRDRYYGYTF
D: TRBD2; V: TRBV28; J: TRBJ2-1; size: -; DNA: TGTGCCAGTGAAACTAGCGGGGAATACAATGAGCAGTTCTTC; CDR3: CASETSGEYNEQFF
D: -; V: TRBV10-2; J: TRBJ1-5; size: -; DNA: TGCGCCAGCAGTGGTTTGTATAGCAATCAGCCCCAGCATTTT; CDR3: CASSGLYSNQPQHF
D: TRBD1; V: TRBV7-2; J: TRBJ1-5; size: -; DNA: TGTGCCAGCAGCAAAACCGGGACAGGGGGCCGCAATCAGCCCCAGCATTTT; CDR3: CASSKTGTGGRNQPQHF
D: -; V: TRBV21-1; J: TRBJ2-3; size: -; DNA: TGTGCCAGCAGCCACCCCGAGGAGGCTCCCCCCCCAGATACGCAGTATTTT; CDR3: CASSHPEEAPPPDTQYF
D: TRBD1; V: TRBV3-1/TRBV3-2; J: TRBJ1-4; size: -; DNA: TGTGCCAGCAGCCAAGTAGGGACAGGGAATGAAAAACTGTTTTTT; CDR3: CASSQVGTGNEKLFF
D: -; V: TRBV2; J: TRBJ1-5; size: few; DNA: TGTGCCAGCAGTGACAGTAATCAGCCCCAGCATTTT; CDR3: CASSDSNQPQHF
D: -; V: TRBV4-1; J: TRBJ1-5; size: -; DNA: TGCGCCAGCAGCCAAGATTCAGGGGATCAGCCCCAGCATTTT; CDR3: CASSQDSGDQPQHF
D: TRBD1; V: TRBV6-5; J: TRBJ1-5; size: -; DNA: TGTGCCAGCAGCCTCGGACAGGGTCATCAGCCCCAGCATTTT; CDR3: CASSLGQGHQPQHF
D: -; V: TRBV19; J: TRBJ2-7; size: -; DNA: TGTGCCAGTAGTATCAGGGTATATTACGAGCAGTACTTC; CDR3: CASSIRVYYEQYF
D: TRBD1; V: TRBV7-3; J: TRBJ1-6; size: -; DNA: TGTGCCAGCAGCGTCGGGACAGGGGGTAATTCACCCCTCCACTTT; CDR3: CASSVGTGGNSPLHF
D: TRBD1; V: TRBV7-3; J: TRBJ1-1; size: -; DNA: TGTGCCAGCAGCCTCGACAGGGTTACTGAAGCTTTCTTT; CDR3: CASSLDRVTEAFF
D: TRBD2; V: TRBV7-3; J: TRBJ2-1; size: -; DNA: TGTGCCAGCAGCCTTAGCGGGGGTTCCTACAATGAGCAGTTCTTC; CDR3: CASSLSGGSYNEQFF
D: TRBD1; V: TRBV7-2; J: TRBJ2-1; size: once; DNA: TGTGCCAGCAGTACGGACAGGGCGGGATACAATGAGCAGTTCTTC; CDR3: CASSTDRAGYNEQFF
D: -; V: TRBV19; J: TRBJ2-3; size: -; DNA: TGTGCCGCGGGACGGCCCAAGACAGATACGCAGTATTTT; CDR3: CAAGRPKTDTQYF
D: TRBD1; V: TRBV3-1/TRBV3-2; J: TRBJ2-2; size: few; DNA: TGTGCCAGCAGCCCTCGGGGACAGACCGGGGAGCTGTTTTTT; CDR3: CASSPRGQTGELFF
D: -; V: TRBV15; J: TRBJ2-5; size: few; DNA: TGTGCCACCAGCAGAGATCCAGGCCCCCAAGAGACCCAGTACTTC; CDR3: CATSRDPGPQETQYF
D: TRBD1; V: TRBV4-3; J: TRBJ2-1; size: -; DNA: TGCGCCAGCAGCCAAGACGGCAGGGGGCTGCTCGGTGAGCAGTTCTTC; CDR3: CASSQDGRGLLGEQFF
D: -; V: TRBV30; J: TRBJ1-4; size: -; DNA: TGTGCCTGGAGTCGTACAGGGTGGGGGTCTAATGAAAAACTGTTTTTT; CDR3: CAWSRTGWGSNEKLFF